The rows below give T cell receptor beta chains drawn from one sample of a study of beta chain features in type 1 diabetes. Clones were read by immunoSEQ multiplex PCR, and TCRdb kept only the in-frame ones, dropping some. The table lists hundreds of thousands of clones, more than 13% of them singletons. Sequencing was performed on naive CD4+ T cells from blood. The receptors shown here come from a man between 18 and 29 years old with type 1 diabetes. Both conserved end residues are part of each CDR3. The D gene is left open where the match is weak. Clone size appears in some rows only: once, few, many, or a class for an expanded clone.

j_gene: TRBJ2-1; d_gene: .; abundance: few; v_gene: TRBV6-6; CDR3nt: TGTGCCAGCAGTTACTTGGGTAGCTCCTACAATGAGCAGTTCTTC; CDR3aa: CASSYLGSSYNEQFF
j_gene: TRBJ2-3; d_gene: .; abundance: few; v_gene: TRBV4-2; CDR3nt: TGTGCCAGCAGCCAAGATGGCCTTGACACAGATACGCAGTATTTT; CDR3aa: CASSQDGLDTDTQYF
j_gene: TRBJ1-2; d_gene: .; abundance: few; v_gene: TRBV9; CDR3nt: TGTGCCAGCAGCGTAACTGGGAGCAACGGGCCAGAAAACACCTTC; CDR3aa: CASSVTGSNGPENTF
j_gene: TRBJ1-2; d_gene: .; abundance: .; v_gene: TRBV6-5; CDR3nt: TGTGCCAGCGGGCTGACTGACGGATTCTATGGCTACACCTTC; CDR3aa: CASGLTDGFYGYTF
j_gene: TRBJ1-6; d_gene: .; abundance: few; v_gene: TRBV4-3; CDR3nt: TGCGCCAGCAGCCAAGAAATTCGGAAAGCTTCACCCCTCCACTTT; CDR3aa: CASSQEIRKASPLHF
j_gene: TRBJ1-4; d_gene: TRBD1; abundance: .; v_gene: TRBV30; CDR3nt: TGTGCCTGGCAGGGACAGGGGAATGAAAAACTGTTTTTT; CDR3aa: CAWQGQGNEKLFF
j_gene: TRBJ2-3; d_gene: TRBD2; abundance: few; v_gene: TRBV25-1; CDR3nt: TGTGCCAGCAACCAGGCTAGCGGGAGCACAGATACGCAGTATTTT; CDR3aa: CASNQASGSTDTQYF
j_gene: TRBJ1-3; d_gene: .; abundance: .; v_gene: TRBV23-1; CDR3nt: TGCGCCAGCACTCCCGGCCGTACCTCTGGAAACACCATATATTTT; CDR3aa: CASTPGRTSGNTIYF
j_gene: TRBJ1-2; d_gene: .; abundance: .; v_gene: TRBV29-1; CDR3nt: TGCAGCGTTGAAGATCTTCCGGGGGTGGACACCTTC; CDR3aa: CSVEDLPGVDTF
j_gene: TRBJ2-7; d_gene: .; abundance: .; v_gene: TRBV25-1; CDR3nt: TGTGCCAGCAGTGAAGGTCCCTACGAGCAGTACTTC; CDR3aa: CASSEGPYEQYF
j_gene: TRBJ1-2; d_gene: .; abundance: few; v_gene: TRBV4-2; CDR3nt: TGTGCCAGCAGCCAAGATCGCGGTGGCTACACCTTC; CDR3aa: CASSQDRGGYTF
j_gene: TRBJ2-1; d_gene: TRBD2; abundance: .; v_gene: TRBV27; CDR3nt: TGTGCCAGCACTCCCCTAGGACTAGCGGGAGGAGGGGGTGAGCAGTTCTTC; CDR3aa: CASTPLGLAGGGGEQFF
j_gene: TRBJ1-2; d_gene: TRBD1; abundance: .; v_gene: TRBV4-3; CDR3nt: TGCGCCAGCAGCCAGACCCAGGGGGCTGGTGGCTACACCTTC; CDR3aa: CASSQTQGAGGYTF
j_gene: TRBJ1-2; d_gene: TRBD1; abundance: few; v_gene: TRBV5-1; CDR3nt: TGCGCCAGCAGCCCGGACAGGGAGGGTGGCTACACCTTC; CDR3aa: CASSPDREGGYTF
j_gene: TRBJ2-7; d_gene: TRBD1; abundance: .; v_gene: TRBV18; CDR3nt: TGTGCCAGCTCGGCCGACAGGGCGCCAAGGGACGAGCAGTACTTC; CDR3aa: CASSADRAPRDEQYF
j_gene: TRBJ2-4; d_gene: .; abundance: .; v_gene: TRBV7-9; CDR3nt: TGTGCCAGCAGCCCGCCCGGGTCGGAAAGAAACATTCAGTACTTC; CDR3aa: CASSPPGSERNIQYF
j_gene: TRBJ1-2; d_gene: .; abundance: few; v_gene: TRBV7-6; CDR3nt: TGTGCCAGCAGCCCGACCCAGGGCATCTATGGCTACACCTTC; CDR3aa: CASSPTQGIYGYTF
j_gene: TRBJ2-7; d_gene: TRBD1; abundance: once; v_gene: TRBV28; CDR3nt: TGTGCCAGCAGTTCCCATGGGACAGGGAGAAACGAGCAGTACTTC; CDR3aa: CASSSHGTGRNEQYF
j_gene: TRBJ1-2; d_gene: .; abundance: few; v_gene: TRBV2; CDR3nt: TGTGCCAGCACTACCTCGGTAGGCTATGGCTACACCTTC; CDR3aa: CASTTSVGYGYTF
j_gene: TRBJ1-5; d_gene: .; abundance: .; v_gene: TRBV6-1; CDR3nt: TGTGCCAGCAGTGGACCCAGTGTTGGCAATCAGCCCCAGCATTTT; CDR3aa: CASSGPSVGNQPQHF
j_gene: TRBJ2-3; d_gene: .; abundance: few; v_gene: TRBV18; CDR3nt: TGTGCCAGCTCACCACAGGCGGGGAGCACAGATACGCAGTATTTT; CDR3aa: CASSPQAGSTDTQYF
j_gene: TRBJ1-2; d_gene: .; abundance: few; v_gene: TRBV2; CDR3nt: TGTGCCAGCCACCCCAGGGCGGACTATGGCTACACCTTC; CDR3aa: CASHPRADYGYTF
j_gene: TRBJ2-5; d_gene: TRBD1; abundance: few; v_gene: TRBV30; CDR3nt: TGTGCCTGGAGGGTTAAGGGGGCGGGAGAGACCCAGTACTTC; CDR3aa: CAWRVKGAGETQYF
j_gene: TRBJ1-5; d_gene: TRBD1; abundance: few; v_gene: TRBV7-2; CDR3nt: TGTGCCAGCAGCCTTGACAGGGGAGGAGGGCAGCCCCAGCATTTT; CDR3aa: CASSLDRGGGQPQHF
j_gene: TRBJ1-2; d_gene: .; abundance: few; v_gene: TRBV29-1; CDR3nt: TGCAGCGTTGTCGAGGTGGACTATGGCTACACCTTC; CDR3aa: CSVVEVDYGYTF
j_gene: TRBJ1-3; d_gene: TRBD1; abundance: few; v_gene: TRBV9; CDR3nt: TGTGCCAGCGGCAGACTACAGGGGTCCGGAAACACCATATATTTT; CDR3aa: CASGRLQGSGNTIYF
j_gene: TRBJ2-5; d_gene: .; abundance: few; v_gene: TRBV18; CDR3nt: TGTGCCAGCTCACCACAAAGCCAGGGAGGAGAGACCCAGTACTTC; CDR3aa: CASSPQSQGGETQYF
j_gene: TRBJ1-2; d_gene: .; abundance: .; v_gene: TRBV19; CDR3nt: TGTGCCAGTAACCCCCGAGCAGGGCACGATGGCTACACCTTC; CDR3aa: CASNPRAGHDGYTF
j_gene: TRBJ1-5; d_gene: .; abundance: .; v_gene: TRBV5-6; CDR3nt: TGTGCCAGCAGCTTGTACGAAGGGAATCAGCCCCAGCATTTT; CDR3aa: CASSLYEGNQPQHF
j_gene: TRBJ1-1; d_gene: .; abundance: .; v_gene: TRBV11-2; CDR3nt: TGTGCCAGCAGCCCCCTATGGGGCGGCACTGAAGCTTTCTTT; CDR3aa: CASSPLWGGTEAFF
j_gene: TRBJ1-1; d_gene: TRBD1; abundance: few; v_gene: TRBV25-1; CDR3nt: TGTGCCAGCAGTGAGTTACACAGGGGGAACACTGAAGCTTTCTTT; CDR3aa: CASSELHRGNTEAFF
j_gene: TRBJ2-3; d_gene: TRBD2; abundance: .; v_gene: TRBV7-7; CDR3nt: TGTGCTAGCACCCTCGGACTAGCGGGCACAGATACGCAGTATTTT; CDR3aa: CASTLGLAGTDTQYF
j_gene: TRBJ1-1; d_gene: .; abundance: .; v_gene: TRBV29-1; CDR3nt: TGCAGCGTTGAACTACTCCAGGGAGCTGAAGCTTTCTTT; CDR3aa: CSVELLQGAEAFF
j_gene: TRBJ2-3; d_gene: .; abundance: few; v_gene: TRBV6-6; CDR3nt: TGTGCCAGCATTTCCCCCGCGGGTGGGGGCACAGATACGCAGTATTTT; CDR3aa: CASISPAGGGTDTQYF
j_gene: TRBJ1-4; d_gene: .; abundance: .; v_gene: TRBV10-3; CDR3nt: TGTGCCATCAGTGATGCTAATGAAAAACTGTTTTTT; CDR3aa: CAISDANEKLFF
j_gene: TRBJ1-2; d_gene: .; abundance: few; v_gene: TRBV6-5; CDR3nt: TGTGCCAGCAGTACCCGGGACCGGCTAAACTATGGCTACACCTTC; CDR3aa: CASSTRDRLNYGYTF
j_gene: TRBJ2-2; d_gene: TRBD2; abundance: .; v_gene: TRBV23-1; CDR3nt: TGCGCCAGCAGTCAATCCCCTACTAGCGGGAGCGCCGGGGAGCTGTTTTTT; CDR3aa: CASSQSPTSGSAGELFF
j_gene: TRBJ2-7; d_gene: TRBD1; abundance: .; v_gene: TRBV14; CDR3nt: TGTGCCAGCAGCCTCCAGACAGGGGCCCAATACGAGCAGTACTTC; CDR3aa: CASSLQTGAQYEQYF
j_gene: TRBJ2-5; d_gene: .; abundance: .; v_gene: TRBV29-1; CDR3nt: TGCAGCGTTGTATATGGTAGCCCCGATATCGGAGAGACCCAGTACTTC; CDR3aa: CSVVYGSPDIGETQYF
j_gene: TRBJ2-3; d_gene: TRBD2; abundance: few; v_gene: TRBV5-1; CDR3nt: TGCGCCAGCAGCAGAGGAGGACTAGCCACCACAGATACGCAGTATTTT; CDR3aa: CASSRGGLATTDTQYF
j_gene: TRBJ2-3; d_gene: .; abundance: .; v_gene: TRBV7-3; CDR3nt: TGTGCCAGCAGCCCTCTCGGGGCGGCTAGCACAGATACGCAGTATTTT; CDR3aa: CASSPLGAASTDTQYF
j_gene: TRBJ2-7; d_gene: .; abundance: few; v_gene: TRBV29-1; CDR3nt: TGCAGCGTTCGGGCCGGCGAGTACGAGCAGTACTTC; CDR3aa: CSVRAGEYEQYF
j_gene: TRBJ1-1; d_gene: .; abundance: .; v_gene: TRBV5-4; CDR3nt: TGTGCCAGCAGCCCAACCCCAAGCCAGACATTGACTGAAGCTTTCTTT; CDR3aa: CASSPTPSQTLTEAFF
j_gene: TRBJ2-5; d_gene: .; abundance: few; v_gene: TRBV6-1; CDR3nt: TGTGCCAGCAGTGAAGCGCTTTGGTACCAAGAGACCCAGTACTTC; CDR3aa: CASSEALWYQETQYF
j_gene: TRBJ1-2; d_gene: TRBD1; abundance: .; v_gene: TRBV7-9; CDR3nt: TGTGCCAGCAGCGGGACAGGGGTGCAAGGCTACACCTTC; CDR3aa: CASSGTGVQGYTF
j_gene: TRBJ2-5; d_gene: TRBD1; abundance: .; v_gene: TRBV5-1; CDR3nt: TGCGCCAGCAGTGTGGGACAGGCCGAAGAGACCCAGTACTTC; CDR3aa: CASSVGQAEETQYF
j_gene: TRBJ1-6; d_gene: .; abundance: few; v_gene: TRBV7-2; CDR3nt: TGTGCCAGCAGCCACCCGCAGGCTAGCTCCTATAATTCACCCCTCCACTTT; CDR3aa: CASSHPQASSYNSPLHF
j_gene: TRBJ2-5; d_gene: TRBD2; abundance: few; v_gene: TRBV19; CDR3nt: TGTGCCAGTAGGAAGACTAGCGGTTCTTCGGAGACCCAGTACTTC; CDR3aa: CASRKTSGSSETQYF
j_gene: TRBJ2-5; d_gene: .; abundance: few; v_gene: TRBV7-2; CDR3nt: TGTGCCAGCAGCTTAGCGGGGGGAGAGACCCAGTACTTC; CDR3aa: CASSLAGGETQYF
j_gene: TRBJ1-1; d_gene: .; abundance: .; v_gene: TRBV2; CDR3nt: TGTGCCAGCAGTGAGATGGGGTCACACACTGAAGCTTTCTTT; CDR3aa: CASSEMGSHTEAFF
j_gene: TRBJ1-1; d_gene: .; abundance: .; v_gene: TRBV28; CDR3nt: TGTGCCAGCAGTATAACAGGGAGGAGTGAAGCTTTCTTT; CDR3aa: CASSITGRSEAFF
j_gene: TRBJ2-2; d_gene: .; abundance: .; v_gene: TRBV7-2; CDR3nt: TGTGCCAGCAGCCCCGGCGGGGCGCCGGGCACCGGGGAGCTGTTTTTT; CDR3aa: CASSPGGAPGTGELFF
j_gene: TRBJ2-3; d_gene: TRBD2; abundance: .; v_gene: TRBV2; CDR3nt: TGTGCCAGCAGTCCGACTAGCGGGCCTGCAGATACGCAGTATTTT; CDR3aa: CASSPTSGPADTQYF
j_gene: TRBJ2-3; d_gene: TRBD2; abundance: .; v_gene: TRBV29-1; CDR3nt: TGCAGCGTTTCCCGGACTAGCGGGAGGGCAGATACGCAGTATTTT; CDR3aa: CSVSRTSGRADTQYF
j_gene: TRBJ2-1; d_gene: .; abundance: .; v_gene: TRBV25-1; CDR3nt: TGTGCCAGCAGTGAATTGCTAAGCTCCTACAATGAGCAGTTCTTC; CDR3aa: CASSELLSSYNEQFF